This TCR beta chain was sequenced for a study of CD8 T cells in Susac syndrome (dated by TCRdb to 2018 to 2020). Concerning the study at large: Of the Susac syndrome patients who were sequenced, six had clinically active disease and roughly 8 were in clinical remission. At the time of blood withdrawal, Susac syndrome patients were either therapy-naive, taking corticosteroids (with some also receiving IVIg), or on IVIg alone. Whether CD8+ T cell activation and differentiation in Susac syndrome was antigen driven was tested using repertoire sequencing.

Peripheral blood CD8+ and CD4+ T cells from healthy donors, Susac syndrome patients and multiple sclerosis patients were profiled using high-throughput TCR beta sequencing. The Susac syndrome patients fulfilled recently defined diagnostic criteria for definite or probable disease. CD8+ TEMRA cells were enriched by FACS, while bulk CD8+ and CD4+ T cells were purified by magnetic negative isolation. Blood was drawn into EDTA tubes, processed within 24 hours, and PBMCs were isolated by density gradient centrifugation. PBMCs intended for TCR sequencing were cryopreserved in liquid nitrogen and were subsequently thawed in a 37 degrees C water bath. A purity of at least 90% was achieved for sorted or isolated CD4+, CD8+ and CD8+ TEMRA cells. Details on this clonotype: Its recognized antigen is unknown. No much larger clonotype is one base removed from it; base qualities were not supplied.

The paper's findings and limits, for the study overall: No clonal expansion was detected in the CD4+ T cell repertoire of Susac syndrome patients. The TCR sequencing and HLA analysis was acknowledged to have included a relatively small number of individuals.

V is reduced by 8 bases and J by 4 bases, leaving a spacing of 12 bases between them. Taken from the germline V gene, the CDR1 and CDR2 loops are ENHRY and SYGVKD. The CDR3 numbers 13 residues from cysteine through phenylalanine. Only the CDR3 DNA is retained, 39 bases long and in frame from the first base. RNA was extracted with the RNeasy kit and roughly 0.5 to 1 ug was reverse transcribed using random hexamers. The immunoSEQ multiplex PCR assay, covering 54 Vbeta and 13 Jbeta segments, was used to amplify TCR beta CDR3 regions. PCR amplification bias was corrected using a synthetic template baseline for primer optimization and computational correction. As for the original processing: Only productive sequences were kept, with reads annotated to V, D and J genes according to IMGT and analyzed in immunoSEQ Analyzer. Clonality was calculated as one minus the Shannon entropy normalized by log2 of the number of productive unique sequences. Public and private clones were assessed among the 100 most prevalent clones of each patient and control. Susac-specific clones were defined as absent from healthy and MS cohorts, about 1,000 published viral clones and other ImmuneACCESS disease sequences. TCRdb reprocessed the public reads (quality trimming at Q25 with fastp, clone calling with MiXCR) and kept in-frame beta chains. Every CDR3 protein is listed once, alongside the most common genes and DNA of its rows. The V and J calls and clone size come from TCRdb's table, not from the authors' own analysis. Across this sample there are 120,000 to 150,000 distinct CDR3 sequences, with approximately 94% seen only once. The ten largest clonotypes hold roughly 0.08% of the sample.

The sample consisted of CD4+ T cells from PBMCs. The rearranged segments are TRBV10-3 and TRBJ1-3; the D gene cannot be named for sure. The sequence was obtained from a human donor with Susac syndrome. The bases are TGTGCCATCGGGGTGGATGCCGGAAACACCATATATTTT. This translates into CAIGVDAGNTIYF.